This TCR beta chain was profiled in a study of T cell clusters in autoimmune cytopenias. Study-wide results and caveats: Compared with active autoimmune hepatitis patients, healthy donors showed roughly 3-fold more exclusive TRB clusters. TRB repertoire shifts in secondary cytopenia and chronic lymphocytic leukemia mostly reflected lymphoma, not autoimmunity.

This clonotype is called medium-sized based on its frequency. Its antigen is still unknown. TRB rearrangements were amplified by touch-down multiplex PCR with mixed TRB-A/B primers. Reprocessing the multiplex PCR reads, TCRdb reports a single entry for every CDR3 protein and omits DNA. The table lists 2,300 or so distinct CDR3 sequences, with 30% in the top ten. CDR3 length: 16 amino acids. CDR1 and CDR2 (germline): MNHEY, SVGAGI. TRB amplification used approximately 250 ng of peripheral blood genomic DNA. Sequenced material: peripheral blood. The chain has TRBV6-5 and TRBJ1-2; TCRdb's assignment of TRBD1 cannot be checked, as there is no DNA. This receptor was taken from a human donor with an autoimmune cytopenia or autoimmune hepatitis (not recorded which). CDR3 in amino acids: CASSYSGQGANYGYTF.